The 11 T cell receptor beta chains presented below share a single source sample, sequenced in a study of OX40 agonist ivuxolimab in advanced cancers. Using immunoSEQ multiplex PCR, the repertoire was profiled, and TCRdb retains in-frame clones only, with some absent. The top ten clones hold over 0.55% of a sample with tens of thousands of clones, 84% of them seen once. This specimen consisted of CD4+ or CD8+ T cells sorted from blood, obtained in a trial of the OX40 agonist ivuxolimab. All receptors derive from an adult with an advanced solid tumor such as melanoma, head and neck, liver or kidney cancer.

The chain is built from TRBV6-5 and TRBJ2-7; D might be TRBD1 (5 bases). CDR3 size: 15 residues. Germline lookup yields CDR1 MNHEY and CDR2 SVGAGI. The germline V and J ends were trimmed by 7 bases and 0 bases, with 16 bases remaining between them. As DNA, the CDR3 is TGTGCCAGCAAACCCACACCGACAGCCTCCTACGAGCAGTACTTC. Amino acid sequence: CASKPTPTASYEQYF.

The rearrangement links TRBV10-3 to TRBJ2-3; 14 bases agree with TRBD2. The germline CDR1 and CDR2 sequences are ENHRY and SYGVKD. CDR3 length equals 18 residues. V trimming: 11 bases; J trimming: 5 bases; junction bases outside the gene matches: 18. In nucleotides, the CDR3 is TGTGCCGCGGACTTCAGCGGGACTAGCGGGGGAAAGGTAGATACGCAGTATTTT. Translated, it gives CAADFSGTSGGKVDTQYF.

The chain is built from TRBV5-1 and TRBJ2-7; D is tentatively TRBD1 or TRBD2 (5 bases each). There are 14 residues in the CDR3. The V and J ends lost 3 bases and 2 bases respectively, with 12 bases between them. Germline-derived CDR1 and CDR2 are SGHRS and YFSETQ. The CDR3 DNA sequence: TGCGCCAGCAGCTCGGGACGAAATACCTACGAGCAGTACTTC. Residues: CASSSGRNTYEQYF.

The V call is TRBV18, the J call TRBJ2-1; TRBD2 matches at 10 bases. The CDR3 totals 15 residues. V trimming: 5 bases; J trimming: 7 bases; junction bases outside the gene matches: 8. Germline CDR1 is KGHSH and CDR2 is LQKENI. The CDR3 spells CASSSLAGVGNEQFF. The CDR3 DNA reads TGTGCCAGCTCATCCCTAGCGGGAGTAGGAAATGAGCAGTTCTTC.

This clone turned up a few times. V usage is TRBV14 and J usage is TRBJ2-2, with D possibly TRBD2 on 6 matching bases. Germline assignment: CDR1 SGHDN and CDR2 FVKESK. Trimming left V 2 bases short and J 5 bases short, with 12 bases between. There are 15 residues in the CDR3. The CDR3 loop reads CASSQYDRGTGELFF. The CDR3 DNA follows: TGTGCCAGCAGCCAATACGATCGGGGGACCGGGGAGCTGTTTTTT.

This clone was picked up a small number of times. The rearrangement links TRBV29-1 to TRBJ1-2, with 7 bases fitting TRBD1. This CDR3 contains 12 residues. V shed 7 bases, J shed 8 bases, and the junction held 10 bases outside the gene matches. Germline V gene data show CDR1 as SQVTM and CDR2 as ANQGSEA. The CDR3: CSAEGQTRGYTF. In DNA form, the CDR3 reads TGCAGCGCCGAGGGACAGACGAGGGGCTACACCTTC.

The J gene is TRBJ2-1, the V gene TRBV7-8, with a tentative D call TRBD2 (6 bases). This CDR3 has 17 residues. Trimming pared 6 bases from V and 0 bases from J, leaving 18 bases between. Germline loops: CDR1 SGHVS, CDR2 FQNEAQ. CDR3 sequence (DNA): TGTGCCAGCAGTGCCTGGGACTCAAGTGACTCCTACAATGAGCAGTTCTTC. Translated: CASSAWDSSDSYNEQFF.

The CDR3 loop is CASSVVGQAHGNTIYF. In DNA, the CDR3 is TGTGCCAGCAGCGTAGTAGGCCAGGCTCACGGAAACACCATATATTTT. V is TRBV9 and J is TRBJ1-3; D not certain. Trimming pared 0 bases from V and 4 bases from J, leaving 14 bases between. Germline V gene sequence: CDR1 SGDLS, CDR2 YYNGEE. The CDR3 is 16 residues long.

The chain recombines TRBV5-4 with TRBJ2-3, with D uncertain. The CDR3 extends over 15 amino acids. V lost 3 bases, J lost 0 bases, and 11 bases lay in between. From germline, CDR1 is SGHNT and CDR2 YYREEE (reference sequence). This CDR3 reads CASSSYAMSTDTQYF. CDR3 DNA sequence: TGTGCCAGCAGCTCGTACGCGATGAGCACAGATACGCAGTATTTT. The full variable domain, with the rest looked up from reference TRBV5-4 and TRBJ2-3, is ETGVTQSPTHLIKTRGQQVTLRCSSQSGHNTVSWYQQALGQGPQFIFQYYREEENGRGNFPPRFSGLQFPNYSSELNVNALELDDSALYLCASSSYAMSTDTQYFGPGTRLTVL.

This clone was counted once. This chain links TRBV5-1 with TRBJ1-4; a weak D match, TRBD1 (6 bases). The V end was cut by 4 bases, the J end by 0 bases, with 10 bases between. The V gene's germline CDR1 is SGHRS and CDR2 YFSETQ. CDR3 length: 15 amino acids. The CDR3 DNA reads TGCGCCAGCAGCATTACAGGGACAACTAATGAAAAACTGTTTTTT. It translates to CASSITGTTNEKLFF.

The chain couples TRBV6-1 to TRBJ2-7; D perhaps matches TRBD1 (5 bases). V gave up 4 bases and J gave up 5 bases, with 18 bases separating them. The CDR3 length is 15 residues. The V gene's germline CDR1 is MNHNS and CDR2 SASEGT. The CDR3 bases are TGTGCCAGCAGTGCCAGTCAGGGTATCTCAAACGAGCAGTACTTC. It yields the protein CASSASQGISNEQYF.